Reported below is one T cell receptor (beta chain). Profiled with immunoSEQ multiplex PCR; TCRdb holds only in-frame clones, not every one. This sample has 150,000 to 200,000 clones, with 70% to 80% found just once. The source of the sample is a study of blood T cell repertoires in COVID-19. From germline, CDR1 is LNHNV and CDR2 YYDKDF (reference sequence). This CDR3 region has 13 residues. Deletions cut 9 bases from V and 3 bases from J, with 14 bases between. The receptor comes from a woman aged 45-59 years with active or convalescent COVID-19. The material sequenced was peripheral blood. The chain recombines TRBV15 with TRBJ2-5; possible D gene TRBD2, 5 bases. The CDR3 nucleotides read TGTGCCACTCAACGGGGTGGCAAAGAGACCCAGTACTTC. Translating gives CATQRGGKETQYF.